The present T cell receptor (beta chain) was sequenced within a study of blood T cell repertoires in COVID-19. Study in general: The study drew acute and convalescent COVID-19 samples from the United States, Italy and Spain. From T cells, B-cell-depleted T cells, or PBMCs came the material, which was cDNA or gDNA.

This CDR3 region has 11 residues. The junction had 3 bases not matched to a gene; V was cut back by 11 bases and J by 2 bases. In the study's own analysis: It was from reference gene primer amplification that nucleated cell counts were estimated. Repertoires were generated with immunoSEQ multiplex PCR, while TCRdb's copy carries only in-frame clones and drops some. Clone size and V and J calls were adopted from that table, with D and trimming inferred from the DNA. The table records about 87,000 clones, approximately 92% of them present only once. The rearrangement uses TRBV23-1 and TRBJ2-7; TRBD1 matches 7 bases. TRBV23-1 is treated as an ORF (open reading frame) with a function not yet certain. The TCR comes from a woman at least 80 years old with active COVID-19. The sequenced sample consisted of peripheral blood. The CDR3 DNA reads as TGCGCCCCCAGGGGGACCTACGAGCAGTACTTC. This codes for CAPRGTYEQYF.